The 5 T cell receptor beta chains below all came from one sample that was sequenced in a study of blood T cell repertoires in COVID-19 (dated by TCRdb to about 2020). To prepare the library, the immunoSEQ multiplex PCR assay was applied. The table comes from immuneACCESS by way of TCRdb, which keeps in-frame sequences with V and J called. Part of the clones is missing from these tables; in studies checked, under half for an unresolved V gene and the rest for unknown reasons. Here the sample has 160,000 or so clones; roughly 90% occur a single time. Of the sample, 18% is held by the ten largest clones. The source material was peripheral blood. The receptors derive from a man in his 60s with active or convalescent COVID-19.

CDR3 residues: CASSLPTGAPGELFF. CDR3 nucleotides: TGTGCCAGCAGCTTGCCGACAGGGGCCCCCGGGGAGCTGTTTTTT. This chain uses TRBV7-8 with TRBJ2-2; TRBD1 agrees at 8 bases. CDR1 SGHVS and CDR2 FQNEAQ come from the germline V gene. V trimming: 3 bases; J trimming: 6 bases; junction bases outside the gene matches: 6. The CDR3 is 15 residues long.

The genes are TRBV18 and TRBJ1-4; the match to TRBD1 covers 7 bases. V lost 4 bases, J lost 2 bases, and 4 bases stayed unmatched. From germline, CDR1 is KGHSH and CDR2 LQKENI. The CDR3 sequence is 15 residues long. This chain's CDR3 is CASSHDRVTNEKLFF. CDR3 DNA sequence: TGTGCCAGCTCACACGACAGGGTTACTAATGAAAAACTGTTTTTT.

The chain combines TRBV19 with TRBJ1-4; 7 bases line up with TRBD1. From germline, CDR1 is LNHDA and CDR2 SQIVND (reference sequence). This CDR3 is built from 18 residues. Trimming cost V 3 bases and J 4 bases; bases outside gene matches: 14. As DNA, the CDR3 is TGTGCCAGTAGTATCCGGGGGAGACAGGGAGATAATAATGAAAAACTGTTTTTT. It is translated as CASSIRGRQGDNNEKLFF. The variable domain in full, with the rest retrieved from reference TRBV19 and TRBJ1-4, is DGGITQSPKYLFRKEGQNVTLSCEQNLNHDAMYWYRQDPGQGLRLIYYSQIVNDFQKGDIAEGYSVSREKKESFPLTVTSAQKNPTAFYLCASSIRGRQGDNNEKLFFGSGTQLSVL.

V is TRBV3-1 (or the pseudogene TRBV3-2) and J is TRBJ1-4; 7 nucleotides align to TRBD1. V lost 2 bases, J lost 7 bases, and 7 bases stayed unmatched. Germline V gene sequence: CDR1 LGHDT, CDR2 YNNKEL (reference sequence). This CDR3 comprises 15 residues. The CDR3 protein is CASSQYNRGGEKLFF. The CDR3 coding sequence is TGTGCCAGCAGCCAATACAACAGGGGTGGTGAAAAACTGTTTTTT.

The chain joins TRBV5-1 to TRBJ2-3; perhaps TRBD1 as D (6 bases). The CDR3 has 15 amino acids. Germline lookup yields CDR1 SGHRS and CDR2 YFSETQ. Trimming pared 0 bases from V and 4 bases from J, leaving 12 bases between. This chain's CDR3 is CASSLDLQGPDTQYF. DNA for the CDR3: TGCGCCAGCAGCTTGGACCTACAGGGCCCAGATACGCAGTATTTT.